One and the same sample provided the 20 T cell receptor beta chains below, sequenced in a study. In TCRdb, the RT-PCR reads were re-called with MiXCR into one record per CDR3 protein. The sample shows approximately 720,000 distinct CDR3 sequences, approximately 15% of them seen only once. Input material: memory CD4+ T cells from blood. Receptors were obtained from a female donor in good health, serving as a healthy control.

The chain carries TRBV2 and TRBJ1-2; TRBD1 matches 9 bases. Per the germline V gene, CDR1 is SNHLY and CDR2 is FYNNEI. CDR3 size: 12 residues. V trimming: 5 bases; J trimming: 7 bases; junction bases outside the gene matches: 2. This CDR3 is CASSKDRGGYTF. As DNA, the CDR3 is TGTGCCAGCAGTAAGGACAGGGGTGGCTACACCTTC.

This chain joins TRBV12-3 or TRBV12-4 and TRBJ1-2; D not certain. Trimming removed 1 base at V and 5 bases at J, with 5 bases between. CDR3 length: 12 amino acids. CDR3: CASSLDQYGYTF. The DNA for the CDR3 is TGTGCCAGCAGTTTAGACCAATATGGCTACACCTTC.

This clonotype has more than one count but fewer than ten. The V and J genes are TRBV7-2 and TRBJ2-5, with D uncertain. Looked up from germline, CDR1 is SGHTA and CDR2 is FQGNSA. Trimming left V 5 bases short and J 4 bases short, with 11 bases between. The CDR3 runs to 13 residues. The CDR3 DNA is TGTGCCAGCAGCGTAGATTCAGGAGAGACCCAGTACTTC. Translation gives CASSVDSGETQYF.

A few counts support this clonotype. The chain joins TRBV29-1 to TRBJ1-2; TRBD1 might be the D (6 bases). The CDR3 totals 12 residues. Germline V gene sequence: CDR1 SQVTM, CDR2 ANQGSEA. Trimming cost V 5 bases and J 4 bases, with 11 bases left between them. CDR3 DNA: TGCAGCGTTTCAAAGGGGGTCTATGGCTACACCTTC. Translating gives CSVSKGVYGYTF.

This clonotype was observed a handful of times. The chain combines TRBV12-3 or TRBV12-4 with TRBJ1-1, with D unclear. V was cut by 2 bases and J by 12 bases, with 13 bases left in between. The CDR3 extends over 12 amino acids. The CDR3 loop reads CASSLHGLETFF. The CDR3 DNA reads as TGTGCCAGCAGTTTACACGGACTGGAAACTTTCTTT.

The rearrangement links TRBV9 to TRBJ2-1; TRBD2 agrees at 8 bases. This CDR3 is built from 15 residues. The V gene end was trimmed by 3 bases and the J gene end by 3 bases; junction bases not matched to a gene: 5. Germline V gives CDR1 SGDLS, CDR2 YYNGEE. The DNA for the CDR3 is TGTGCCAGCAGCGGACTAGCGTTGGACTACAATGAGCAGTTCTTC. This gives the protein CASSGLALDYNEQFF.

A remark on this clonotype: Being one base from a much bigger clone, this may be a read error. This CDR3 is CASSLQADTHYF. As DNA, the CDR3 is TGTGCCAGCAGTTTACAGGCAGATACGCACTATTTT. The chain carries TRBV6-6 and TRBJ2-3; tentative D call: TRBD1 (5 bases). The CDR3 consists of 12 residues. Germline V gene sequence: CDR1 MNHNY, CDR2 SVGAGI (reference sequence).

This chain connects TRBV18 to TRBJ2-7; D remains ambiguous. With 2 bases removed from V and 4 bases from J, the gap between germline ends came to 9 bases. CDR1 and CDR2 from the germline V gene are KGHSH and LQKENI. The CDR3 sequence is 13 residues long. Here the CDR3 reads CASSPTLGYEQYF. The CDR3 bases are TGTGCCAGCTCACCAACGCTAGGATACGAGCAGTACTTC.

The chain recombines TRBV4-3 with TRBJ2-7, with TRBD2 matching over 7 bases. Germline assignment: CDR1 LGHNA and CDR2 YSLEER. The CDR3 runs to 19 residues. Trimming removed 2 bases from V and 2 bases from J; junction bases left unmatched: 18. CDR3 region: CASSQKIWGGGWTTYEQYF. The CDR3 nucleotides are TGCGCCAGCAGCCAAAAGATTTGGGGGGGAGGGTGGACAACCTACGAGCAGTACTTC.

J is TRBJ2-3 and V is TRBV5-1; 8 bases are a match to TRBD2. Germline CDR1 reads SGHRS; CDR2 reads YFSETQ. CDR3 size: 15 residues. V was clipped by 5 bases and J by 2 bases; unmatched bases: 7. CDR3 nucleotides: TGCGCCAGCAGTTTGACCGGGAGGGCCACAGATACGCAGTATTTT. As protein: CASSLTGRATDTQYF. Full variable domain (missing parts from reference TRBV5-1 and TRBJ2-3): KAGVTQTPRYLIKTRGQQVTLSCSPISGHRSVSWYQQTPGQGLQFLFEYFSETQRNKGNFPGRFSGRQFSNSRSEMNVSTLELGDSALYLCASSLTGRATDTQYFGPGTRLTVL.

This clonotype was detected many times. This chain joins TRBV10-3 and TRBJ2-1, with 12 positions matching TRBD1. Looked up from germline, CDR1 is ENHRY and CDR2 is SYGVKD. The V gene end was trimmed by 6 bases and the J gene end by 8 bases; junction bases not matched to a gene: 2. This CDR3 has 13 residues. The CDR3 sequence: CAIRGTGGDEQFF. Written as DNA, the CDR3 is TGTGCCATCAGGGGGACAGGGGGCGATGAGCAGTTCTTC.

In this sample, this clonotype turned up a few times. The J gene is TRBJ2-1, the V gene TRBV20-1; 7 bases match TRBD1. The CDR3 spans 13 residues. Germline V lookup: CDR1 DFQATT, CDR2 SNEGSKA (reference sequence). The trim removed 4 bases at V and 2 bases at J, leaving 2 bases unmatched. CDR3 DNA: TGCAGTGCTACGCAGGGGGCCTACAATGAGCAGTTCTTC. Its protein product is CSATQGAYNEQFF.

V gene TRBV5-1 combines with J gene TRBJ2-3; 7 nucleotides match TRBD1. Per the germline V gene, CDR1 is SGHRS and CDR2 is YFSETQ. Losses at the gene ends were 4 bases for V and 1 base for J; bases not matched to a gene: 6. The CDR3 extends over 15 amino acids. CDR3 amino acids: CASSEGAAGTDTQYF. CDR3 nucleotide sequence: TGCGCCAGCAGCGAGGGGGCAGCCGGCACAGATACGCAGTATTTT.

This clonotype was detected only a few times. The V gene is TRBV20-1, the J gene TRBJ1-2; 9 nucleotides align to TRBD1. This CDR3 contains 13 residues. The germline gives CDR1 DFQATT, CDR2 SNEGSKA (reference sequence). The V segment lost 5 bases and the J segment 6 bases; nucleotides outside the gene matches: 7. The CDR3 nucleotides read TGCAGTGCTGAGGCTCGGACAGGGGATGGCTACACCTTC. It translates to CSAEARTGDGYTF.

Ten or more counts support this clonotype. The chain is built from TRBV5-1 and TRBJ2-3; TRBD2 might be the D (6 bases). Trimming left V 1 base short and J 5 bases short, with 11 bases between. Germline V CDR1 and CDR2: SGHRS, YFSETQ. The CDR3 is 14 amino acids. The CDR3 DNA reads as TGCGCCAGCAGCTTGTTTGGTAGCGGAGATACGCAGTATTTT. This sequence encodes CASSLFGSGDTQYF.

In this sample, this clonotype turned up a few times. This rearrangement joins TRBV6-5 to TRBJ1-4; D possibly corresponds to TRBD1 (6 bases). Germline assignment: CDR1 MNHEY and CDR2 SVGAGI. Trimming shortened V by 0 bases and J by 4 bases, and 9 bases separated the two germline ends. The CDR3 is 15 residues long. The CDR3 nucleotides read TGTGCCAGCAGTTACTCGGGACAAGTTAATGAAAAACTGTTTTTT. This translates into CASSYSGQVNEKLFF.

This clonotype has a handful of counts. The V call is TRBV6-5, the J call TRBJ1-6; no firm D call. Germline CDR1 and CDR2: MNHEY and SVGAGI. This CDR3 has 18 amino acids. V was pared by 0 bases and J by 3 bases, with 15 bases between. The CDR3 region is CASSYSAANPGYNSPLHF. Written as DNA, the CDR3 is TGTGCCAGCAGTTACTCTGCGGCTAACCCAGGCTATAATTCACCCCTCCACTTT.

The table lists this clonotype with a few counts. The chain combines TRBV5-1 with TRBJ2-1; D may match TRBD1 or TRBD2 (6 bases each). Germline lookup yields CDR1 SGHRS and CDR2 YFSETQ. V lost 4 bases and J lost 5, with 16 bases in between. The CDR3 runs 15 residues. The chain's CDR3 is CASSQGGGTDNEQFF. Written as DNA, the CDR3 is TGCGCCAGCAGCCAAGGAGGGGGAACCGACAATGAGCAGTTCTTC.

This clonotype occurred a few times. The V and J genes are TRBV12-3 or TRBV12-4 and TRBJ1-1, with 8 bases identical to TRBD1. J was trimmed by 1 base and V by 6 bases; bases with no gene match: 4. The CDR3 runs 14 residues. The CDR3 region is CASRGQGENTEAFF. The CDR3 region has the DNA TGTGCCAGCAGAGGACAGGGTGAGAACACTGAAGCTTTCTTT.

This clonotype was seen ten or more times. The chain combines TRBV20-1 with TRBJ2-7, with 8 bases fitting TRBD1. The CDR3 runs 13 residues. V was clipped by 3 bases and J by 5 bases; unmatched bases: 6. CDR1 DFQATT and CDR2 SNEGSKA come from the germline V gene (reference sequence). The CDR3 reads CSASQTGDHEQYF. The CDR3 DNA sequence: TGCAGTGCTAGCCAGACAGGGGACCACGAGCAGTACTTC.